The 11 T cell receptor beta chains below were found in one sample sequenced in a study of cytomegalovirus exposure and HLA in healthy donors. PCR was performed using 60 Vbeta and 13 Jbeta primers. Generated by immunoSEQ multiplex PCR, the TCRdb table keeps only in-frame clones and is missing some. In the table there are roughly 120,000 clones, less than 20% of which are singletons. The sequenced sample consisted of PBMCs. These receptors all stem from a young woman in good health and CMV-seronegative.

The chain recombines TRBV5-6 with TRBJ2-7; 7 bases fit TRBD2. From germline, CDR1 is SGHDT and CDR2 YYEEEE. The CDR3 covers 13 residues. V dropped 4 bases and J dropped 5; count of bases not matched to a gene: 6. For the CDR3, the DNA is TGTGCCAGCAGCCGAGGCGGGAGAGACGAGCAGTACTTC. This codes for CASSRGGRDEQYF.

V is TRBV19 and J is TRBJ1-1, with TRBD1 as a possible D gene (5 bases). Trimming took off 5 bases at V and 1 base at J, with 8 bases between the two ends. The length of the CDR3 is 13 residues. Germline V gives CDR1 LNHDA, CDR2 SQIVND (reference sequence). CDR3 sequence reads: CASSDDRNTEAFF. The DNA for the CDR3 is TGTGCCAGTAGTGATGACAGGAACACTGAAGCTTTCTTT.

The chain combines TRBV19 with TRBJ2-1, with a weak D call TRBD1 (7 bases). This CDR3 spans 16 amino acids. The germline gives CDR1 LNHDA, CDR2 SQIVND (reference sequence). The V gene lost 5 bases and the J gene lost 6 bases, with 20 bases spanning the gap. CDR3 nucleotides: TGTGCCAGTAGTTCCGACAGGGCCCGGGGGCTCAATGAGCAGTTCTTC. The encoded protein is CASSSDRARGLNEQFF.

A few counts support this clone. The CDR3 region is CASNSRGARSGYTF. The CDR3 region has the DNA TGTGCCAGTAATTCGCGGGGGGCACGGAGTGGCTACACCTTC. The chain carries TRBV19 and TRBJ1-2; weak D call: TRBD1 (6 bases). Trimming shortened V by 7 bases and J by 7 bases, and 19 bases separated the two germline ends. Per germline, CDR1 LNHDA and CDR2 SQIVND (reference sequence). The CDR3 is made up of 14 amino acids.

This clone has just a few counts. The genes are TRBV2 and TRBJ2-1, with TRBD1 matching over 8 bases. CDR3 length: 14 amino acids. Germline V gives CDR1 SNHLY, CDR2 FYNNEI. Trimming at V came to 6 bases and at J to 3 bases, leaving 4 bases not matched to a gene. The CDR3 here is CASSWTGIYNEQFF. CDR3 bases: TGTGCCAGCAGCTGGACAGGGATCTACAATGAGCAGTTCTTC.

In DNA form, the CDR3 reads TGTGCCAGCTCCGGGACTAGCGGTGGGGTTAGCACAGATACGCAGTATTTT. Translation: CASSGTSGGVSTDTQYF. The gene calls are TRBV7-9 and TRBJ2-3; 11 bases line up with TRBD2. Germline V CDR1 and CDR2: SEHNR, FQNEAQ (reference sequence). The CDR3 totals 17 residues. The V segment lost 8 bases and the J segment 0 bases; nucleotides outside the gene matches: 10.

The chain uses TRBV2 and TRBJ2-1, with D possibly being TRBD2 (7 bases). This CDR3 has 17 residues. V was shortened by 2 bases and J by 2 bases, with 16 bases between the two germline ends. Germline CDR1 is SNHLY and CDR2 is FYNNEI. CDR3 coding DNA: TGTGCCAGCAGTGAAATGGGGGGGGCTGAGGCCTACAATGAGCAGTTCTTC. Its translation: CASSEMGGAEAYNEQFF.

The V gene is TRBV7-3, the J gene TRBJ2-1; 12 bases agree with TRBD1. The V and J ends lost 4 bases and 2 bases, in that order; junction bases with no gene match: 9. CDR1 is SGHTA, CDR2 FQGTGA, per germline. The CDR3 covers 18 residues. This CDR3 reads CASSSAPGQGAAYNEQFF. The CDR3 coding sequence is TGTGCCAGCAGCTCAGCGCCGGGACAGGGGGCGGCCTACAATGAGCAGTTCTTC.

This chain links TRBV21-1 with TRBJ1-2; TRBD1, the table's D call, was not compared with the DNA. TRBV21-1 is classified as a pseudogene. This CDR3 region has 15 residues. The CDR3 region is CASSTKGRGDYGYTF. CDR3 in DNA: TGTGCCAGCAGCACCAAAGGCAGGGGGGACTATGGCTACACCTTC.

The table lists this clone with a few counts. The chain uses TRBV4-3 and TRBJ2-2; the D gene is possibly TRBD2 (6 bases). Germline V gene sequence: CDR1 LGHNA, CDR2 YSLEER. The CDR3 has 14 amino acids. V was pared by 4 bases and J by 6 bases, with 12 bases between. CDR3 in amino acids: CASSPGVLAGELFF. CDR3 coding DNA: TGCGCCAGCAGCCCGGGGGTTTTGGCCGGGGAGCTGTTTTTT.

This chain uses TRBV30 with TRBJ1-6; tentative D call: TRBD1 (5 bases). Per the germline V gene, CDR1 is GTSNPN and CDR2 is SVGIG (reference sequence). Trimming cost V 2 bases and J 7 bases, with 9 bases left between them. This CDR3 region has 13 residues. In DNA, the CDR3 is TGTGCCTGGAGTCCAGGGCCCAATTCACCCCTCCACTTT. Amino acids: CAWSPGPNSPLHF.